The next 25 T cell receptor beta chains were all read from a single sample in a study of T-cell reconstitution after alpha-beta-depleted transplantation in children. Unique molecular identifiers were built into the TCRbeta library. One entry per CDR3 protein results from TCRdb running MiXCR on the PCR reads. Of about 870,000 distinct CDR3 sequences listed, roughly 16% are singletons. Sequencing used PBMCs, mostly from graft donor cells, obtained 360 days after TCRalphabeta/CD19-depleted stem cell transplant. Receptor source: a male patient younger than 18 who had a stem cell transplant for acute lymphoblastic leukemia, so the T cells may come from the graft donor.

The chain carries TRBV4-1 and TRBJ1-4; D is undetermined. This CDR3 is 14 amino acids long. Germline CDR1 reads MGHRA; CDR2 reads YSYEKL. The germline V and J ends were trimmed by 3 bases and 13 bases, with 18 bases remaining between them. In DNA, the CDR3 is TGCGCCAGCAGCCAGCCAACCCGGGAGACCAGACTGTTTTTT. This translates into CASSQPTRETRLFF.

This clonotype was recorded a few times. This may arise from a read error, as a much more abundant clone is one base away. The gene calls are TRBV12-3 or TRBV12-4 and TRBJ2-1, with unresolved D. The CDR3 extends over 17 amino acids. For the CDR3, the DNA is TGTGACAGCAGTTTAGTAGGCGGTAGGGTGGGCAACAATGAGCAGTTCTTC. This codes for CDSSLVGGRVGNNEQFF.

This clonotype was detected a few times. The CDR3 spells CATSRVDGTGVNEQFF. CDR3 DNA sequence: TGTGCCACCAGCAGAGTGGACGGGACAGGAGTCAATGAGCAGTTCTTC. The chain links TRBV15 to TRBJ2-1, with 8 bases matching TRBD1. This CDR3 comprises 16 residues. Germline lookup yields CDR1 LNHNV and CDR2 YYDKDF (reference sequence). Trimming cost V 1 base and J 6 bases; bases outside gene matches: 8.

This sequence joins TRBV29-1 and TRBJ2-2; 8 positions match TRBD1. The germline V gene has CDR1 SQVTM and CDR2 ANQGSEA. The length of the CDR3 is 13 residues. V lost 7 bases and J lost 7; bases outside the gene matches: 8. In DNA, the CDR3 is TGCAGCGCCGGACAGGGCTTCGGCGGGGAGCTGTTTTTT. The encoded protein is CSAGQGFGGELFF.

This clonotype was detected only a few times. The chain links TRBV24-1 to TRBJ2-3; D unclear. Trimming removed 5 bases from V and 4 bases from J, with 9 bases in between. This CDR3 is built from 13 residues. The germline V gene encodes CDR1 KGHDR and CDR2 SFDVKD. The CDR3 protein is CATSGGIADTQYF. The CDR3 region has the DNA TGTGCCACCAGTGGGGGTATAGCAGATACGCAGTATTTT.

The chain carries TRBV30 and TRBJ2-6; no clear D. In germline, CDR1 is GTSNPN, CDR2 SVGIG (reference sequence). V was cut by 6 bases and J by 1 base, with 4 bases left in between. The CDR3 contains 12 residues. The CDR3 loop reads CACISGANVLTF. The CDR3, as DNA: TGTGCCTGTATTTCTGGGGCCAACGTCCTGACTTTC.

This clonotype was seen more than once but under ten times. This chain connects TRBV3-1 to TRBJ1-1, with a possible D match to TRBD1 (6 bases). V lost 3 bases and J lost 5, with 10 bases in between. CDR1 LGHDT and CDR2 YNNKEL come from the germline V gene (reference sequence). The CDR3 is made up of 13 amino acids. Here the CDR3 DNA reads TGTGCCAGCAGCCAGCAGGGGAAGACTGAAGCTTTCTTT. Encoded protein: CASSQQGKTEAFF.

This clonotype has a handful of counts. J is TRBJ2-5 and V is TRBV2; possibly TRBD2 for D (5 bases). CDR1 is SNHLY, CDR2 FYNNEI, per germline. The CDR3 covers 15 residues. The V gene lost 2 bases and the J gene lost 5 bases, with 15 bases spanning the gap. The CDR3 DNA is TGTGCCAGCAGTGAATGGCTTAACACGGGGGAGACCCAGTACTTC. It codes for CASSEWLNTGETQYF.

The rearrangement uses TRBV19 and TRBJ1-5; 7 positions agree with TRBD1. Unmatched junction bases numbered 13, after V lost 9 bases and J lost 5 bases. The length of the CDR3 is 15 residues. Germline V gene sequence: CDR1 LNHDA, CDR2 SQIVND (reference sequence). CDR3 sequence reads: CARLSGTAPHQPQHF. The CDR3 nucleotides read TGTGCCAGATTGTCCGGGACAGCCCCTCATCAGCCCCAGCATTTT.

In this sample, this clonotype turned up a few times. The rearrangement links TRBV12-3 or TRBV12-4 to TRBJ2-2; TRBD1 is a possible D gene (5 bases). This CDR3 has 16 residues. V was cut by 1 base and J by 4 bases, with 13 bases left in between. In nucleotides, the CDR3 is TGTGCCAGCAGTTTAGGTTCAGGGTACGCCACCGGGGAGCTGTTTTTT. Translating gives CASSLGSGYATGELFF.

In this sample, this clonotype turned up many times. This chain links TRBV25-1 with TRBJ2-7; TRBD1 matches 7 bases. This CDR3 region has 14 residues. Germline trimming cut 6 bases from V and 4 bases from J; bases unmatched to any gene: 9. The V gene's germline CDR1 is MGHDK and CDR2 SYGVNS. The CDR3 DNA reads as TGTGCCAGCAGGGGGCCGGGACAGCCTTACGAGCAGTACTTC. As protein: CASRGPGQPYEQYF.

The chain recombines TRBV7-2 with TRBJ2-1, with 7 bases fitting TRBD2. Germline V gene lookup returns CDR1 SGHTA and CDR2 FQGNSA. The V segment lost 1 base and the J segment 2 bases; nucleotides outside the gene matches: 5. This CDR3 spans 16 amino acids. The CDR3 bases are TGTGCCAGCAGCTTAGGGAGGGACTATACCTACAATGAGCAGTTCTTC. Translated: CASSLGRDYTYNEQFF.

This clonotype was seen only a few times. This chain joins TRBV9 and TRBJ2-1, with a possible D match to TRBD2 (6 bases). This CDR3 comprises 16 residues. V dropped 0 bases and J dropped 2 bases, with 12 bases sitting between them. CDR1 and CDR2 from the germline V gene are SGDLS and YYNGEE. CDR3 DNA: TGTGCCAGCAGCGTAGGGGCGGGGAGCGCCTACAATGAGCAGTTCTTC. Its translation is CASSVGAGSAYNEQFF.

The count of this clonotype is one. The chain's CDR3 is CASSLSLGANVLTF. As DNA, the CDR3 is TGTGCCAGCAGTTTAAGTCTAGGGGCCAACGTCCTGACTTTC. The V call is TRBV28, the J call TRBJ2-6, with D unclear. Trimming took off 2 bases at V and 4 bases at J, with 6 bases between the two ends. The CDR3 length is 14 residues. Per germline, CDR1 MDHEN and CDR2 SYDVKM.

Notes on this clonotype: A much larger clone differs by one base, so this may be a read error. This chain connects TRBV7-8 to TRBJ2-3; the match to TRBD1 covers 8 bases. V shed 8 bases and J 2 bases; nucleotides not matched to a gene: 15. This CDR3 spans 17 amino acids. CDR1 SGHVS and CDR2 FQNEAQ come from the germline V gene. Here the CDR3 reads CASGPLPQGANTDTQYF. CDR3 DNA sequence: TGTGCCAGCGGCCCTCTCCCCCAGGGGGCCAACACAGATACGCAGTATTTT.

This clonotype was detected ten times or more. The J gene is TRBJ2-2, the V gene TRBV11-1; D is perhaps TRBD1 (6 bases). CDR3 size: 15 residues. The ends were cut back, 2 bases at V and 6 bases at J, with 13 bases in the middle. Germline CDR1 reads SGHAT; CDR2 reads FQDESV (reference sequence). The CDR3 reads CASSLNRVGAGELFF. The CDR3 DNA reads as TGTGCCAGCAGCTTAAACAGGGTCGGTGCCGGGGAGCTGTTTTTT.

This clonotype was counted ten times or more. The chain recombines TRBV27 with TRBJ2-7; TRBD2 matches at 13 bases. CDR3 length equals 15 residues. Germline V gives CDR1 MNHEY, CDR2 SMNVEV (reference sequence). With V trimmed by 8 bases and J by 7 bases, 11 bases remained unmatched. CDR3 sequence: CASSPETSGRREQYF. Written as DNA, the CDR3 is TGTGCCAGCTCCCCGGAGACTAGCGGGAGGCGGGAGCAGTACTTC.

This clonotype was found a few times. This chain uses TRBV20-1 with TRBJ2-1, with 7 bases fitting TRBD2. The CDR3 totals 15 residues. V was clipped by 0 bases and J by 5 bases; unmatched bases: 7. Per the germline V gene, CDR1 is DFQATT and CDR2 is SNEGSKA (reference sequence). The CDR3 DNA sequence: TGCAGTGCTAGAGATCCGCGCGGGGGTCACAATGAGCAGTTCTTC. Its protein product is CSARDPRGGHNEQFF.

The gene calls are TRBV12-3 or TRBV12-4 and TRBJ2-1, with D hard to call. Between the trimmed V and J ends, which lost 6 bases and 4 bases, there was a span of 16 bases. The CDR3 consists of 15 residues. CDR3 nucleotides: TGTGCCAGCAGCCGACCAGTTGAGAGGTACAATGAGCAGTTCTTC. Translated: CASSRPVERYNEQFF.

CDR3 protein: CASSSIATGLMEQFF. CDR3 nucleotides: TGTGCCAGCAGCTCAATAGCGACGGGCCTTATGGAGCAGTTCTTC. J is TRBJ2-1 and V is TRBV7-3; a possible D gene is TRBD2 (5 bases). CDR3 length: 15 residues. V was clipped by 4 bases and J by 10 bases, with 20 bases between them. Germline V gene lookup returns CDR1 SGHTA and CDR2 FQGTGA.

The V call is TRBV7-3, the J call TRBJ2-7; unclear D gene. This CDR3 comprises 12 residues. V was clipped by 1 base and J by 5 bases, with 6 bases between them. The germline gives CDR1 SGHTA, CDR2 FQGTGA. CDR3 nucleotide sequence: TGTGCCAGCAGCTTAAAAACTCACGAGCAGTACTTC. As protein: CASSLKTHEQYF.

The chain links TRBV29-1 to TRBJ2-7; 7 nucleotides match TRBD1. V shed 7 bases, J shed 5 bases, and the junction held 8 bases outside the gene matches. This CDR3 is built from 12 residues. Germline V gene sequence: CDR1 SQVTM, CDR2 ANQGSEA. The CDR3 DNA follows: TGCAGCGGACAGGGAGTCCTCGACGAGCAGTACTTC. Residues: CSGQGVLDEQYF.

The rearrangement joins TRBV13 to TRBJ1-1, with D possibly TRBD1 on 5 matching bases. This CDR3 spans 17 amino acids. Trimming shortened V by 4 bases and J by 7 bases, and 25 bases separated the two germline ends. Germline V lookup: CDR1 PRHDT, CDR2 FYEKMQ (reference sequence). As DNA, the CDR3 is TGTGCCAGCAGCTCAAGCCCACAGGTCCCGGTGGGGGGTGAAGCTTTCTTT. The encoded protein is CASSSSPQVPVGGEAFF.

The rearrangement links TRBV27 to TRBJ2-3; 7 nucleotides match TRBD1. Per the germline V gene, CDR1 is MNHEY and CDR2 is SMNVEV (reference sequence). The CDR3 is made up of 14 amino acids. Germline trimming cut 6 bases from V and 2 bases from J; bases unmatched to any gene: 5. In nucleotides, the CDR3 is TGTGCCAGCAGCGACAGGGAATCCACAGATACGCAGTATTTT. It encodes CASSDRESTDTQYF.

The V and J genes are TRBV10-2 and TRBJ2-7; D gene unclear. Germline CDR1 reads WSHSY; CDR2 reads SAAADI. V lost 1 base and J 1 base, leaving 11 bases between the germline ends. This CDR3 is built from 15 residues. The CDR3 is CASSEFRVGSYEQYF. The CDR3 DNA follows: TGCGCCAGCAGTGAGTTTAGGGTAGGGTCCTACGAGCAGTACTTC.